This record concerns one TCR beta chain sequence. This sample stems from a study of blood T cell repertoires in COVID-19. Using immunoSEQ multiplex PCR, the repertoire was profiled, and TCRdb retains in-frame clones only, with some absent. The repertoire includes about 140,000 clones, roughly 80% of them detected once, and around 4% sits in the top ten. Looked up from germline, CDR1 is LGHDT and CDR2 is YNNKEL (reference sequence). V gave up 4 bases and J gave up 6 bases; unmatched junction bases: 8. The CDR3 sequence is 15 residues long. This TCR derives from a woman aged 60-75 years with acute or convalescent COVID-19. The V and J genes are TRBV3-1 (or the pseudogene TRBV3-2) and TRBJ2-1; 8 bases are a match to TRBD2. Sequenced input: peripheral blood. The CDR3 loop is CASSRRGLVSNEQFF. The CDR3 DNA reads as TGTGCCAGCAGCCGAAGGGGACTAGTTTCCAATGAGCAGTTCTTC.